This TCR beta chain was identified in a study of identical twins. Findings and limits, study-wide: The study reached conclusions through statistical analysis that was cross-sectional, not following the same donors.

This clonotype was recorded many times. Antigen specificity is unknown. CDR3 length: 14 amino acids. Germline V gene data show CDR1 as LGHNA and CDR2 as YNFKEQ. V gave up 1 base and J gave up 2 bases, with 8 bases separating them. Via MiXCR, TCRdb re-called the 5' RACE reads, giving one row per CDR3 protein. The sample consists of around 670,000 distinct CDR3 sequences, roughly 6% of them appearing once. The source of this sequence is a man between 18 and 35 years old in good health. The rearrangement joins TRBV4-2 to TRBJ1-1; D is uncertain. The specimen was naive T cells sorted from blood. CDR3 bases: TGTGCCAGCAGCCAAGGGACCGCTAACACTGAAGCTTTCTTT. Translating it yields CASSQGTANTEAFF.